This T cell receptor beta chain was found in a study of CD8+ T cells in alopecia areata. Study conclusions and caveats: Scalp sample sequencing also detects resident alphabeta T cells of normal skin.

Following RNA extraction, reverse transcription yielded cDNA that acted as the sequencing template. Method: immunoSEQ multiplex PCR; TCRdb's copy keeps in-frame clones and lacks some. The table shows some 200,000 clones, with 40% to 55% occurring only once. CDR1 and CDR2 from the germline V gene are SGHVS and FQNEAQ. This CDR3 is 14 amino acids long. V shed 4 bases and J shed 3 bases, with 9 bases lying between them. Regarding this clone: The antigen is unknown.

Noted treatment: oral pan-JAK inhibitor, 5-10 mg twice daily. The material sequenced was CD4+ T cells sorted from blood, taken at approximately week 36, from a patient treated with tofacitinib. The clonotype originates from a human donor with alopecia areata. V usage is TRBV7-8 and J usage is TRBJ2-2; no firm D call. The CDR3 spells CASSSLKDTGELFF. CDR3 sequence (DNA): TGTGCCAGCAGCTCCCTTAAAGACACCGGGGAGCTGTTTTTT.